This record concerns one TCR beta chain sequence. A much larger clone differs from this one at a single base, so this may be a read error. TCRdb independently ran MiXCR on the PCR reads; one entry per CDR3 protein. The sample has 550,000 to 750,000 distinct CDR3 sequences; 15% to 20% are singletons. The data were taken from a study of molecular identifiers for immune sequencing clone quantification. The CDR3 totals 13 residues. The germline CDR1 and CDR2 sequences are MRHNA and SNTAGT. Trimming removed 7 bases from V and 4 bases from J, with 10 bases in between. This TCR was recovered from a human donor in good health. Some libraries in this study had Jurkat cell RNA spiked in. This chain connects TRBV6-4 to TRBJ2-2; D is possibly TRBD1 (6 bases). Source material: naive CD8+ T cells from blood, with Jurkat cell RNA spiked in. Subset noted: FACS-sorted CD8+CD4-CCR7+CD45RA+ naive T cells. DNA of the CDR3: TGTGCCAGCAAGGGGGAGAGCACCGGGGAGCTGTTTTTT. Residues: CASKGESTGELFF.